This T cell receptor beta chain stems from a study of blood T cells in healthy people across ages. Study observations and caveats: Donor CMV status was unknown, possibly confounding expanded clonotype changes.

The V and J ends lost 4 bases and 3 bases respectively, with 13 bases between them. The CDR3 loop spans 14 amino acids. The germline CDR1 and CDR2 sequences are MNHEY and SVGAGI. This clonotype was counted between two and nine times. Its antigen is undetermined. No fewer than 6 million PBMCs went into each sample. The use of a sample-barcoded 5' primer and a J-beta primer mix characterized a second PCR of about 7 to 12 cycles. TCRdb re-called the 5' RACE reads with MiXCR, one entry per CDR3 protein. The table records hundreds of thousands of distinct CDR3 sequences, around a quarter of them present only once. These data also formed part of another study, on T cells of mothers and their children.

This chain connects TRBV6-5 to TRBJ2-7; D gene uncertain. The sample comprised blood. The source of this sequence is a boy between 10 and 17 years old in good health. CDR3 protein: CASSSSASIYEQYF. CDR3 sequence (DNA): TGTGCCAGCAGTTCCTCGGCCAGTATCTACGAGCAGTACTTC.